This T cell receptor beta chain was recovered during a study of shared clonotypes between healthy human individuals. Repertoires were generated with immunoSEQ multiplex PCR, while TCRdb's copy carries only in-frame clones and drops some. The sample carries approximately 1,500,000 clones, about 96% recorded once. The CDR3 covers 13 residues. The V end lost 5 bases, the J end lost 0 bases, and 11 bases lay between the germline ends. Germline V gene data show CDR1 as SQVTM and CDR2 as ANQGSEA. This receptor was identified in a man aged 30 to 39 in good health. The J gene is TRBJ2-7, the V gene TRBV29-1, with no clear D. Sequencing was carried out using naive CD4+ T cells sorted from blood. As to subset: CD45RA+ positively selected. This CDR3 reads CSVRRSSSYEQYF. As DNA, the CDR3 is TGCAGCGTTCGGCGGTCGAGCTCCTACGAGCAGTACTTC.